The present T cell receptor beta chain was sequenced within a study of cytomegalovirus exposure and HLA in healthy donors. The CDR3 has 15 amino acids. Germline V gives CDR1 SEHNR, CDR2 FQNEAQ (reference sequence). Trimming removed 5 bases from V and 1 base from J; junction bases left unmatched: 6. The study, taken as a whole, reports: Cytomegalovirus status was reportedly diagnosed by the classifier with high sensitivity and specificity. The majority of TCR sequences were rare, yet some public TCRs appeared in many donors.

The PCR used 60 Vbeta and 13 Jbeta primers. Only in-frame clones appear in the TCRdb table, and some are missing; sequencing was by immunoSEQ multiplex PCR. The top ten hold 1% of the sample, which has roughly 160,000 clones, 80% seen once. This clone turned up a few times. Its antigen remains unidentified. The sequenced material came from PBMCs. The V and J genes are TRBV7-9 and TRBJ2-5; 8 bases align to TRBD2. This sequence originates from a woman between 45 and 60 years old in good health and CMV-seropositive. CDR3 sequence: CASSPLAGPQETQYF. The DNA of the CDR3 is TGTGCCAGCAGCCCCCTAGCGGGCCCCCAAGAGACCCAGTACTTC.